The rows below give T cell receptor beta chains drawn from one sample of a study of technical replicates of blood from a few donors. The repertoire was sequenced with immunoSEQ multiplex PCR; TCRdb's copy has only in-frame clones and lacks some. There are about 82,000 clones in the sample; about 94% occur only once, and 0.39% lies in the top ten. Sequenced: T cells isolated from PBMCs. The receptors were gathered from a human donor in good health. Both conserved end residues are part of each CDR3. The D gene is left open where the match is weak. Size tells how often a clone was seen (once, few, many) or the class of an expanded clone, and some rows leave it out.

D gene	clone size	V gene	J gene	CDR3 protein	CDR3 DNA
TRBD2	-	TRBV9	TRBJ2-7	CASSVVAGSYEQYF	TGTGCCAGCAGCGTAGTAGCGGGCTCCTACGAGCAGTACTTC
-	-	TRBV9	TRBJ2-2	CASSVALNTGELFF	TGTGCCAGCAGCGTAGCACTGAACACCGGGGAGCTGTTTTTT
-	-	TRBV2	TRBJ1-5	CASSGLHSNQPQHF	TGTGCCAGCAGTGGACTGCATAGCAATCAGCCCCAGCATTTT
-	-	TRBV27	TRBJ1-2	CASSTANYGYTF	TGTGCCAGCAGTACAGCTAACTATGGCTACACCTTC
-	-	TRBV2	TRBJ2-5	CASCRDIQETQYF	TGTGCCAGCTGTAGGGACATCCAAGAGACCCAGTACTTC
TRBD2	once	TRBV6-1	TRBJ2-1	CASSEWNSGSGNEQFF	TGTGCCAGCAGTGAATGGAATAGCGGGAGTGGCAATGAGCAGTTCTTC
TRBD1	-	TRBV2	TRBJ2-6	CASRQGIVGANVLTF	TGTGCAAGCAGACAGGGCATCGTTGGGGCCAACGTCCTGACTTTC
-	once	TRBV6-5	TRBJ2-3	CASSYSSGYTQYF	TGTGCCAGCAGTTACTCCAGCGGCTATACGCAGTATTTT
-	-	TRBV7-9	TRBJ2-1	CASSLVRGNEQFF	TGTGCCAGCAGCTTGGTTAGGGGGAATGAGCAGTTCTTC
TRBD1	-	TRBV30	TRBJ1-2	CARSGGANYGYTF	TGTGCCCGGTCAGGGGGCGCCAACTATGGCTACACCTTC
TRBD1	-	TRBV5-1	TRBJ2-7	CASTLTGLSYEQYF	TGCGCCAGCACCCTGACAGGGCTCTCCTACGAGCAGTACTTC
-	few	TRBV12-5	TRBJ1-5	CASGTPDQPQHF	TGTGCTAGTGGTACACCCGATCAGCCCCAGCATTTT
-	-	TRBV9	TRBJ1-1	CASSVVVGVNTEAFF	TGTGCCAGCAGCGTAGTGGTAGGGGTGAACACTGAAGCTTTCTTT
TRBD2	once	TRBV28	TRBJ2-7	CASSLGLAGGRGYEQYF	TGTGCCAGCAGTTTGGGTCTAGCGGGAGGAAGAGGGTACGAGCAGTACTTC
-	-	TRBV27	TRBJ2-1	CASSLTGFEQFF	TGTGCCAGCAGTTTAACAGGGTTTGAGCAGTTCTTC
-	few	TRBV7-3	TRBJ1-5	CASSLTGGNQPQHF	TGTGCCAGCAGCTTAACAGGGGGCAATCAGCCCCAGCATTTT
-	-	TRBV13	TRBJ2-7	CASSFGSYEQYF	TGTGCCAGCAGCTTTGGGAGCTACGAGCAGTACTTC
TRBD2	-	TRBV7-8	TRBJ2-7	CASRPTQRGSYEQYF	TGTGCCAGCAGGCCCACCCAGCGGGGCTCCTACGAGCAGTACTTC
TRBD2	-	TRBV18	TRBJ2-3	CASSPPGLVVDTQYF	TGTGCCAGCTCACCTCCGGGACTAGTCGTAGATACGCAGTATTTT
-	-	TRBV7-9	TRBJ1-1	CASRPGATEAFF	TGTGCCAGCAGGCCAGGGGCCACTGAAGCTTTCTTT
TRBD2	-	TRBV14	TRBJ2-7	CASRPTGLAGGSYEQYF	TGTGCCAGCAGACCAACTGGACTAGCGGGTGGCTCCTACGAGCAGTACTTC
-	-	TRBV7-9	TRBJ1-2	CASSLAEQALNGYTF	TGTGCCAGCAGCTTAGCGGAACAGGCTCTCAACGGCTACACCTTC
TRBD2	-	TRBV10-3	TRBJ2-1	CATRTSGNTYNEQFF	TGTGCCACCCGGACTAGCGGGAATACCTACAATGAGCAGTTCTTC
-	-	TRBV28	TRBJ1-5	CASSSRYVGHNSNQPQHF	TGTGCCAGCAGTTCGCGGTATGTGGGTCATAATAGCAATCAGCCCCAGCATTTT
-	-	TRBV2	TRBJ2-7	CASSENTDSSYEQYF	TGTGCCAGCAGTGAAAACACGGACAGCTCCTACGAGCAGTACTTC
-	-	TRBV19	TRBJ2-7	CASSRGVPGEQYF	TGTGCCAGTAGTAGGGGGGTACCGGGAGAGCAGTACTTC
-	-	TRBV29-1	TRBJ2-7	CSVKGSRAHNSYEQYF	TGCAGCGTTAAAGGATCCAGGGCACACAACTCCTACGAGCAGTACTTC
TRBD1	-	TRBV10-2	TRBJ1-5	CASSTGVVQPQHF	TGCGCCAGCAGTACAGGGGTTGTTCAGCCCCAGCATTTT
-	-	TRBV6-1	TRBJ2-7	CASSESPGLYEQYF	TGTGCCAGCAGTGAGTCTCCGGGACTCTACGAGCAGTACTTC
-	-	TRBV29-1	TRBJ1-2	CSVPGQLDPGYTF	TGCAGCGTGCCCGGCCAGCTAGATCCTGGCTACACCTTC
-	-	TRBV5-8	TRBJ1-5	CASSRSSDQPQHF	TGTGCCAGCAGCCGTTCCTCGGATCAGCCCCAGCATTTT
TRBD1	-	TRBV28	TRBJ1-1	CASSLIQGGPEAFF	TGTGCCAGCAGTTTGATACAGGGGGGACCTGAAGCTTTCTTT
-	-	TRBV4-1	TRBJ1-2	CASSLNPGGLGYTF	TGCGCCAGCAGCCTTAACCCGGGGGGCCTTGGCTACACCTTC
-	-	TRBV10-2	TRBJ1-2	CASAVSGVARGYTF	TGCGCCTCCGCAGTTTCTGGGGTAGCAAGGGGTTACACCTTC
TRBD2	-	TRBV9	TRBJ2-1	CASSLRSGGSYNEQFF	TGTGCCAGCAGCTTGCGCAGCGGGGGGTCCTACAATGAGCAGTTCTTC
-	-	TRBV6-4	TRBJ2-1	CASSDSSGSYNEQFF	TGTGCCAGCAGTGACTCTAGCGGCTCCTACAATGAGCAGTTCTTC
TRBD1	-	TRBV29-1	TRBJ1-1	CSVEDLWTGANEAFF	TGCAGCGTTGAAGATCTTTGGACAGGGGCGAATGAAGCTTTCTTT
TRBD2	-	TRBV11-2	TRBJ2-7	CASSRTSGPGSYEQYF	TGTGCCAGCAGCAGGACTAGCGGGCCAGGGTCCTACGAGCAGTACTTC
-	-	TRBV6-1	TRBJ1-2	CASSDQGWATYGYTF	TGTGCCAGCAGTGACCAGGGCTGGGCCACCTATGGCTACACCTTC
-	-	TRBV27	TRBJ2-1	CASSLLSSYNEQFF	TGTGCCAGCAGTTTACTTAGCTCCTACAATGAGCAGTTCTTC
-	-	TRBV19	TRBJ1-2	CASRDIYGYTF	TGTGCCAGCCGGGACATCTATGGCTACACCTTC
-	-	TRBV6-5	TRBJ2-7	CASGSYEQYF	TGTGCCAGCGGCAGCTACGAGCAGTACTTC
-	-	TRBV5-1	TRBJ2-5	CASSPLGRETQYF	TGCGCCAGCAGCCCTCTAGGCCGGGAGACCCAGTACTTC
-	-	TRBV2	TRBJ2-1	CASSEENIGDNEQFF	TGTGCCAGCAGTGAAGAAAATATTGGAGACAATGAGCAGTTCTTC
TRBD1	-	TRBV7-8	TRBJ1-5	CASSILGQQNQPQHF	TGTGCCAGCAGCATTCTGGGACAGCAGAATCAGCCCCAGCATTTT
-	-	TRBV19	TRBJ2-7	CAIGDPDYEQYF	TGTGCCATCGGAGACCCAGACTACGAGCAGTACTTC
-	-	TRBV19	TRBJ1-1	CASSTGLGNTEAFF	TGTGCCAGTAGCACAGGGTTGGGGAACACTGAAGCTTTCTTT
TRBD2	-	TRBV7-6	TRBJ2-7	CASSLSGASTYEQYF	TGTGCCAGCAGCTTAAGCGGGGCTAGCACCTACGAGCAGTACTTC
TRBD1	-	TRBV29-1	TRBJ1-2	CSVDRTGDYGYTF	TGCAGCGTTGACAGGACAGGGGATTATGGCTACACCTTC